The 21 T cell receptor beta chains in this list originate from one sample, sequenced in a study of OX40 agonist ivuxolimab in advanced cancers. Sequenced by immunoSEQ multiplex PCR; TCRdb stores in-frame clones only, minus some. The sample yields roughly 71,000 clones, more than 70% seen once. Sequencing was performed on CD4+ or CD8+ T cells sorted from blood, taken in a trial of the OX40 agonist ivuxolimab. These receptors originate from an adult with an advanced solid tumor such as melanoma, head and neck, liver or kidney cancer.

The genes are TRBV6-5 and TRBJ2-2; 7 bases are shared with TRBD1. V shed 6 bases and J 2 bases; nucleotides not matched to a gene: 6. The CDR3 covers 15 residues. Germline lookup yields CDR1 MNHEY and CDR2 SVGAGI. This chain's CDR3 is CASRQGDSNTGELFF. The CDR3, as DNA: TGTGCCAGCAGGCAAGGGGACAGTAACACCGGGGAGCTGTTTTTT.

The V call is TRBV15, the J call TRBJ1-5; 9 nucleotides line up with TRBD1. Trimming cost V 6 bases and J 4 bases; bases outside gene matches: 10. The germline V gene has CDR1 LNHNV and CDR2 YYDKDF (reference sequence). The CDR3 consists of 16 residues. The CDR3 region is CATRNAGTGINQPQHF. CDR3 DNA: TGTGCCACCAGGAACGCCGGGACAGGGATAAATCAGCCCCAGCATTTT. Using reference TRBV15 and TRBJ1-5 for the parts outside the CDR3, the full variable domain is DAMVIQNPRYQVTQFGKPVTLSCSQTLNHNVMYWYQQKSSQAPKLLFHYYDKDFNNEADTPDNFQSRRPNTSFCFLDIRSPGLGDTAMYLCATRNAGTGINQPQHFGDGTRLSIL.

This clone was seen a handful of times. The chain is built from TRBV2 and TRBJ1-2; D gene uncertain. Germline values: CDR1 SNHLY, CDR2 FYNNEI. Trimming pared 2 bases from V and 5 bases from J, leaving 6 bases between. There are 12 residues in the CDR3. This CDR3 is CASSESLYGYTF. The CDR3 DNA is TGTGCCAGCAGTGAATCGCTATATGGCTACACCTTC.

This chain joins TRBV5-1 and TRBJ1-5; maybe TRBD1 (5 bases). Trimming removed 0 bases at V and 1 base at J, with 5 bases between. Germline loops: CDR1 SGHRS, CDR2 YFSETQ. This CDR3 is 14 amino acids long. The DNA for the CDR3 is TGCGCCAGCAGCTTGGGACAGAGCAATCAGCCCCAGCATTTT. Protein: CASSLGQSNQPQHF.

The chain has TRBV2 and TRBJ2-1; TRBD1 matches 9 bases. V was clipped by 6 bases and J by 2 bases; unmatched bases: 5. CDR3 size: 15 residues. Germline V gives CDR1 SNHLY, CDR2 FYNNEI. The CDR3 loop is CASRPGTGPYNEQFF. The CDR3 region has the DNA TGTGCCAGCAGGCCCGGGACAGGGCCCTACAATGAGCAGTTCTTC.

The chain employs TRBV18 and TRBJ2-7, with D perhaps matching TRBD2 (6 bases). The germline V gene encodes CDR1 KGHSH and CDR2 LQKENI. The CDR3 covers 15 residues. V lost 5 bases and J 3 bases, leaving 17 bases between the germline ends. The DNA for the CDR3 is TGTGCCAGCTCATCGCAGGGAGGCAGAGACTACGAGCAGTACTTC. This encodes CASSSQGGRDYEQYF.

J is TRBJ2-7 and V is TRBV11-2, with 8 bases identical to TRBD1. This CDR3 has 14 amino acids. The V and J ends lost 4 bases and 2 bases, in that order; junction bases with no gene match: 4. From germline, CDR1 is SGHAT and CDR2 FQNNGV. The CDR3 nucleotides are TGTGCCAGCAGCTCCACGACAGGGGCCTACGAGCAGTACTTC. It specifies CASSSTTGAYEQYF. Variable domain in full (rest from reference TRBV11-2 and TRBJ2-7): EAGVAQSPRYKIIEKRQSVAFWCNPISGHATLYWYQQILGQGPKLLIQFQNNGVVDDSQLPKDRFSAERLKGVDSTLKIQPAKLEDSAVYLCASSSTTGAYEQYFGPGTRLTVT.

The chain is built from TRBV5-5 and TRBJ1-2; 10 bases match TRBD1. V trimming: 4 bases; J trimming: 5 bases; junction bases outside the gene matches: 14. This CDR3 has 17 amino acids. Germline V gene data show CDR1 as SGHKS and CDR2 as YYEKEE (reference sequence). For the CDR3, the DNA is TGTGCCAGCAGCCTCCCCGGGGACAGGGGCTTAGCATATGGCTACACCTTC. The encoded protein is CASSLPGDRGLAYGYTF. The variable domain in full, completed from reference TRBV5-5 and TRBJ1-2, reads DAGVTQSPTHLIKTRGQQVTLRCSPISGHKSVSWYQQVLGQGPQFIFQYYEKEERGRGNFPDRFSARQFPNYSSELNVNALLLGDSALYLCASSLPGDRGLAYGYTFGSGTRLTVV.

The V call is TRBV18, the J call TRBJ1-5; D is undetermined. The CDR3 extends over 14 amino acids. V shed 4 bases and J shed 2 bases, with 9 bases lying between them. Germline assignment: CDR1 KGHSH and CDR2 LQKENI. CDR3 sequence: CASSQGEGNQPQHF. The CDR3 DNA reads TGTGCCAGCTCACAGGGAGAGGGCAATCAGCCCCAGCATTTT.

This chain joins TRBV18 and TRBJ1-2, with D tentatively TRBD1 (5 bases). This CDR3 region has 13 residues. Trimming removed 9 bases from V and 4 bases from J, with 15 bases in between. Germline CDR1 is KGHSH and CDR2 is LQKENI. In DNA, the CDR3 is TGTGCCAGTCAATCCTGGGGGGGCTATGGCTACACCTTC. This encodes CASQSWGGYGYTF.

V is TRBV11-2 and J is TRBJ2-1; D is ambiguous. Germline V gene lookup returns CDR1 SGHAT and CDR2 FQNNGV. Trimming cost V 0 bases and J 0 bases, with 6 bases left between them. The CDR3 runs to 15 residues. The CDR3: CASSLDHGSYNEQFF. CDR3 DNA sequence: TGTGCCAGCAGCTTAGATCATGGCTCCTACAATGAGCAGTTCTTC.

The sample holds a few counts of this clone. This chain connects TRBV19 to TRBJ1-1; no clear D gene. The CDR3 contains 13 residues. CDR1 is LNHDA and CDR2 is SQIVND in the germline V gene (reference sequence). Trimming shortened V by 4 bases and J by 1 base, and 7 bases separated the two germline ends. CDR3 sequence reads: CASSNTANTEAFF. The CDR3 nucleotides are TGTGCCAGTAGTAACACCGCGAACACTGAAGCTTTCTTT.

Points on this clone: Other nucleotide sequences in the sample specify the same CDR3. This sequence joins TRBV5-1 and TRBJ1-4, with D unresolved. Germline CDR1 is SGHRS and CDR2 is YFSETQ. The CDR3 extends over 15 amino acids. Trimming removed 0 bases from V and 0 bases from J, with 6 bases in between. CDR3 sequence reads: CASSLGSTTNEKLFF. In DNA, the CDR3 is TGCGCCAGCAGCTTGGGGAGTACAACTAATGAAAAACTGTTTTTT.

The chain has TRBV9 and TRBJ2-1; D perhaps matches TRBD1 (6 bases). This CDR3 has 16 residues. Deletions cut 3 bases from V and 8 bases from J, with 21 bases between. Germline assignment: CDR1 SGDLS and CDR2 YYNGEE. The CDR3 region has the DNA TGTGCCAGCAGCGATACAGGGACACTAGTCCGCCATGAGCAGTTCTTC. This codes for CASSDTGTLVRHEQFF. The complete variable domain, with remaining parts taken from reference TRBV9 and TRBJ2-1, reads DSGVTQTPKHLITATGQRVTLRCSPRSGDLSVYWYQQSLDQGLQFLIQYYNGEERAKGNILERFSAQQFPDLHSELNLSSLELGDSALYFCASSDTGTLVRHEQFFGPGTRLTVL.

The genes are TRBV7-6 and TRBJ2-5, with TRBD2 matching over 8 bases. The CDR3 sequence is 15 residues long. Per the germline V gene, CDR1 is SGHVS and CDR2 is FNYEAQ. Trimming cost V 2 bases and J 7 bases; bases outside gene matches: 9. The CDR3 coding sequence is TGTGCCAGCAGCTTAATCGGGGGGGTAGAGGGGACCCAGTACTTC. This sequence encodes CASSLIGGVEGTQYF.

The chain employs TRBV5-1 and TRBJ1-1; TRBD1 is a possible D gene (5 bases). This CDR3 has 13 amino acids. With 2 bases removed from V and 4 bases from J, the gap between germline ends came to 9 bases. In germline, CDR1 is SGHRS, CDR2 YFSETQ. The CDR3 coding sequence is TGCGCCAGCAGCTTTCCCCAGGGCACTGAAGCTTTCTTT. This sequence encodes CASSFPQGTEAFF.

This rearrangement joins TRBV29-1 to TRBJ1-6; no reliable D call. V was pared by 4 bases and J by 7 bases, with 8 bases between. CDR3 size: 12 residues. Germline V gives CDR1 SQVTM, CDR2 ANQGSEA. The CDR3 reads CSVGDYNSPLHF. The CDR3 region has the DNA TGCAGCGTTGGGGATTACAATTCACCCCTCCACTTT.

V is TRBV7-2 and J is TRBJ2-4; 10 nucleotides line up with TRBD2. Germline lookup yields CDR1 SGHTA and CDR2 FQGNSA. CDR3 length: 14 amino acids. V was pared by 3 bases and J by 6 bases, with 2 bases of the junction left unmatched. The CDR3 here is CASSFSGGVNIQYF. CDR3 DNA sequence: TGTGCCAGCAGCTTCAGCGGGGGGGTAAACATTCAGTACTTC.

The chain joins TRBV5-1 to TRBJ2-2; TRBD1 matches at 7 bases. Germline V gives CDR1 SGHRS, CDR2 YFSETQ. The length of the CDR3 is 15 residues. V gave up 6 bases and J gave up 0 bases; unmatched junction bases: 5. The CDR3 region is CASTVGQANTGELFF. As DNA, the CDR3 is TGCGCCAGCACGGTCGGACAGGCGAACACCGGGGAGCTGTTTTTT. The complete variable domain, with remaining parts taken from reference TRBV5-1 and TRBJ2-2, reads KAGVTQTPRYLIKTRGQQVTLSCSPISGHRSVSWYQQTPGQGLQFLFEYFSETQRNKGNFPGRFSGRQFSNSRSEMNVSTLELGDSALYLCASTVGQANTGELFFGEGSRLTVL.

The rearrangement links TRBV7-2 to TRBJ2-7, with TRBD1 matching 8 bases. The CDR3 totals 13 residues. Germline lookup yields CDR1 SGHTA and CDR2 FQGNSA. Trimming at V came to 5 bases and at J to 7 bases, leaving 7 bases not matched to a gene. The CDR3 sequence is CASSPGRGREQYF. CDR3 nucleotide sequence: TGTGCCAGCAGCCCCGGCAGGGGGCGAGAGCAGTACTTC.

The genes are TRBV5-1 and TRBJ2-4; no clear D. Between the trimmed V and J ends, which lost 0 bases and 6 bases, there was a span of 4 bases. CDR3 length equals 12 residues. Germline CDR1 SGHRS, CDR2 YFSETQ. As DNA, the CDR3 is TGCGCCAGCAGCTTGGATTTAAACATTCAGTACTTC. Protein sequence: CASSLDLNIQYF.